This record concerns one T cell receptor (beta chain) sequence. The antigen is unknown. This sample is drawn from a study of shared clonotypes between healthy human individuals. About the research overall: CD4 naive and memory got three plates each, CD8 naive two, CD8 memory one. General study findings and limits: Around 4.7% of naive CD4 clonotypes were shared across several donors. Larger richness was generally estimated for naive than memory subsets.

Each replicate PCR on the sorted subsets used 200 ng DNA (roughly 32,000 T cell genomes). Produced via immunoSEQ multiplex PCR; TCRdb's table is partial and in-frame only. In the table there are approximately 1.9 million clones, roughly 93% of which are singletons. V was clipped by 4 bases and J by 8 bases, with 9 bases between them. The CDR3 is made up of 12 amino acids. Germline CDR1 reads SEHNR; CDR2 reads FQNEAQ (reference sequence). CD45RO negativity and positive selection for CCR7 defined naive CD8 cells, a population that excluded terminally differentiated effector memory CD45RA+ cells. Sequencing input: naive CD8+ T cells from PBMCs. V is TRBV7-9 and J is TRBJ2-1, with D unresolved. The clonotype originates from a man between 18 and 35 years old in good health. Some clones in this sample may be carry-over from other donors' samples. CDR3 nucleotide sequence: TGTGCCAGCAGCTCTTTTTCGGATGAGCAGTTCTTC. Amino acids: CASSSFSDEQFF.